This T cell receptor (beta chain) was captured by sequencing in a study of memory CD8 T cells in hepatitis C reinfection. CDR3 size: 17 residues. V was clipped by 3 bases and J by 3 bases, with 17 bases between them. Germline V gene lookup returns CDR1 SGHNT and CDR2 YENEEA. Described time point: pre-reinfection, 55 to 20 weeks before reinfection detection. Sorted cells were sequenced directly ex vivo without any in vitro expansion. Some clones are missing from TCRdb's copy, which holds only in-frame ones; the method was immunoSEQ multiplex PCR. The top ten clones hold approximately 1% of a sample with tens of thousands of clones, about nine tenths of them seen once.

This TCR came from a man aged 18 to 29 with hepatitis C virus infection. The rearrangement links TRBV11-3 to TRBJ2-2; TRBD2 might be the D (7 bases). The sequenced material came from naive CD8+ T cells sorted from blood. CDR3 amino acids: CASSLGGGGAYTGELFF. The CDR3 DNA follows: TGTGCCAGCAGCTTGGGCGGAGGGGGGGCCTACACCGGGGAGCTGTTTTTT.